The clone carrying this T cell receptor beta chain was seen more than once but under ten times. This record belongs to a study of blood T cell repertoires in COVID-19. This table comes from immunoSEQ multiplex PCR, and its TCRdb copy is limited to in-frame clones, with some not included. Of 68,000 or so clones listed, about 92% are singletons. CDR3 length equals 15 residues. CDR1 is SGHNT and CDR2 is YYREEE in the germline V gene (reference sequence). Trimming took 2 bases from V and 3 from J, leaving 15 bases between them. V is TRBV5-4 and J is TRBJ2-7; D is possibly TRBD1 (6 bases). Sequenced input: peripheral blood. The sequence derives from a man in his fifties or sixties with COVID-19, enrolled during active disease. The CDR3 bases are TGTGCCAGCAGCTTATACAGGGCTCCGAACTACGAGCAGTACTTC. Translated, it gives CASSLYRAPNYEQYF.